A selection of T cell receptor beta chains follows, all from one sample in a study of CD4 T cells in relation to SARS-CoV-2 and coronaviruses. Antigens for these TCRs are unknown. The assay was immunoSEQ multiplex PCR, and TCRdb's table has in-frame clones only and misses some. The data contain more than 25,000 clones, approximately 78% of them seen just once; the ten biggest clones take up 20% to 25%. Source material: CD4+ T cells from PBMCs, cultured in vitro. The receptors stem from a human donor in good health. The CDR3 runs from the conserved cysteine through the conserved F or W. D genes are given only for firm matches. Only part of the rows carry a size: once, few, many, or a class if the clone is expanded.

V: TRBV7-2; D: -; size: -; J: TRBJ2-7; CDR3: CASSFELGGEQYF; DNA: TGTGCCAGCAGCTTTGAATTAGGGGGCGAGCAGTACTTC
V: TRBV5-1; D: -; size: -; J: TRBJ2-3; CDR3: CASSLARESTDTQYF; DNA: TGCGCCAGCAGCTTGGCCAGGGAAAGCACAGATACGCAGTATTTT
V: TRBV11-3; D: -; size: -; J: TRBJ1-6; CDR3: CASSLTANSPLHF; DNA: TGTGCCAGCAGCTTGACAGCGAATTCACCCCTCCACTTT
V: TRBV6-5; D: -; size: -; J: TRBJ1-5; CDR3: CASSYSGGNNQPQHF; DNA: TGTGCCAGCAGTTACTCGGGAGGGAACAATCAGCCCCAGCATTTT
V: TRBV11-3; D: -; size: -; J: TRBJ2-7; CDR3: CASSLDQTSGQYF; DNA: TGTGCCAGCAGCTTAGACCAGACCAGTGGGCAGTACTTC
V: TRBV4-3; D: TRBD2; size: -; J: TRBJ2-3; CDR3: CASSQDSPLAGVADTQYF; DNA: TGCGCCAGCAGCCAAGATAGCCCCCTAGCGGGGGTGGCAGATACGCAGTATTTT
V: TRBV18; D: -; size: -; J: TRBJ2-2; CDR3: CASSPGTGELFF; DNA: TGTGCCAGCTCACCCGGCACCGGGGAGCTGTTTTTT
V: TRBV4-1; D: -; size: -; J: TRBJ2-7; CDR3: CASSQGLAGKLAYEQYF; DNA: TGCGCCAGCAGCCAGGGATTAGCAGGCAAACTGGCCTACGAGCAGTACTTC
V: TRBV28; D: TRBD1; size: -; J: TRBJ2-2; CDR3: CASNTGTGANTGELFF; DNA: TGTGCCAGCAACACAGGGACAGGGGCAAACACCGGGGAGCTGTTTTTT
V: TRBV11-1; D: -; size: -; J: TRBJ1-6; CDR3: CASSLDRGTGSPLHF; DNA: TGTGCCAGCAGCTTAGACCGAGGAACGGGATCACCCCTCCACTTT
V: TRBV25-1; D: -; size: once; J: TRBJ2-7; CDR3: CASSDIGIGSYEQYF; DNA: TGTGCCAGCAGTGATATAGGGATTGGATCCTACGAGCAGTACTTC
V: TRBV5-4; D: -; size: -; J: TRBJ1-1; CDR3: CATGGFWNTEAFF; DNA: TGTGCCACCGGGGGCTTTTGGAACACTGAAGCTTTCTTT
V: TRBV12-5; D: -; size: -; J: TRBJ2-3; CDR3: CASGSVVSDGHADTQYF; DNA: TGTGCTAGTGGTTCCGTGGTGAGCGATGGGCATGCAGATACGCAGTATTTT
V: TRBV6-6; D: -; size: -; J: TRBJ1-1; CDR3: CASSYTGGTEAFF; DNA: TGTGCCAGCAGTTACACAGGTGGCACTGAAGCTTTCTTT
V: TRBV10-3; D: TRBD1; size: -; J: TRBJ1-6; CDR3: CAINTGQGTSPLHF; DNA: TGTGCCATCAATACGGGACAGGGCACTTCACCCCTCCACTTT
V: TRBV5-1; D: -; size: -; J: TRBJ1-3; CDR3: CASSLVPPDAGNTIYF; DNA: TGCGCCAGCAGCTTGGTTCCCCCGGACGCCGGAAACACCATATATTTT
V: TRBV9; D: TRBD2; size: -; J: TRBJ2-3; CDR3: CASSVLASGGDTQYF; DNA: TGTGCCAGCAGCGTTTTGGCTAGCGGGGGGGATACGCAGTATTTT
V: TRBV19; D: -; size: once; J: TRBJ1-2; CDR3: CASNQGLVGYTF; DNA: TGTGCCAGTAATCAGGGTTTGGTTGGCTACACCTTC
V: TRBV18; D: -; size: -; J: TRBJ1-3; CDR3: CASSPLGDGNTIYF; DNA: TGTGCCAGCTCACCTTTAGGGGATGGAAACACCATATATTTT
V: TRBV19; D: -; size: -; J: TRBJ2-4; CDR3: CASSRDSSRHIQYF; DNA: TGTGCCAGTAGTAGGGACTCTTCCCGGCACATTCAGTACTTC
V: TRBV5-4; D: -; size: -; J: TRBJ2-5; CDR3: CASSSSSAPQETQYF; DNA: TGTGCCAGCAGCTCCAGCTCGGCTCCCCAAGAGACCCAGTACTTC
V: TRBV11-2; D: -; size: -; J: TRBJ2-3; CDR3: CASSRRDMSADTQYF; DNA: TGTGCCAGCAGCCGCCGGGACATGTCGGCAGATACGCAGTATTTT
V: TRBV5-1; D: TRBD1; size: -; J: TRBJ1-1; CDR3: CASSGGQGRTEAFF; DNA: TGCGCCAGCAGCGGGGGACAGGGGCGCACTGAAGCTTTCTTT
V: TRBV19; D: TRBD2; size: -; J: TRBJ2-1; CDR3: CATKKAGGYNEQFF; DNA: TGTGCCACCAAGAAAGCGGGAGGGTACAATGAGCAGTTCTTC
V: TRBV6-5; D: -; size: -; J: TRBJ2-3; CDR3: CASSYSRRPGTDTQYF; DNA: TGTGCCAGCAGTTACTCGCGGAGGCCGGGGACAGATACGCAGTATTTT
V: TRBV6-5; D: TRBD1; size: -; J: TRBJ2-3; CDR3: CASSQSRDRPDTQYF; DNA: TGTGCCAGCAGTCAGTCCCGGGACAGACCGGATACGCAGTATTTT
V: TRBV20-1; D: -; size: -; J: TRBJ2-1; CDR3: CSAGGGGEQFF; DNA: TGCAGTGCTGGGGGTGGGGGTGAGCAGTTCTTC
V: TRBV5-6; D: -; size: -; J: TRBJ2-7; CDR3: CASSSSSYEQYF; DNA: TGTGCCAGCAGCTCGAGCTCCTACGAGCAGTACTTC
V: TRBV19; D: TRBD1; size: -; J: TRBJ2-7; CDR3: CASKLDRVSYEQYF; DNA: TGTGCCAGTAAGCTCGACAGGGTATCCTACGAGCAGTACTTC
V: TRBV5-1; D: TRBD1; size: -; J: TRBJ2-1; CDR3: CASSLEGTGGYNEQFF; DNA: TGCGCCAGCAGCTTGGAGGGGACAGGGGGATACAATGAGCAGTTCTTC
V: TRBV3-1/TRBV3-2; D: -; size: -; J: TRBJ1-5; CDR3: CASSLGRTANQPQHF; DNA: TGTGCCAGCAGCCTAGGGCGGACGGCCAATCAGCCCCAGCATTTT